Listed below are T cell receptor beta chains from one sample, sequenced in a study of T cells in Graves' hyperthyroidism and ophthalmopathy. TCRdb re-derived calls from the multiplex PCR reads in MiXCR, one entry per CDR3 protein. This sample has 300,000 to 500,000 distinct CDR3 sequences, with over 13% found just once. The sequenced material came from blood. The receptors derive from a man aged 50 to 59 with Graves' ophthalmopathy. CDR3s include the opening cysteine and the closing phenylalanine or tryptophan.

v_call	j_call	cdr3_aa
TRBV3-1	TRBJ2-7	CASSKTGFSGYEQYF
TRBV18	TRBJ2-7	CASSPKGPGAYEQYF
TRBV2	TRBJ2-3	CASKAGTNTDTQYF
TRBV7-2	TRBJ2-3	CASKAGAEDTQYF
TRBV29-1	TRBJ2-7	CSVEREGTYEQYF
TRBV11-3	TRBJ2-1	CASSLNGLAGILNEQFF
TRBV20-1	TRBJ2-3	CSARREDSSPLADTQYF
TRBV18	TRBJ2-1	CASSWGTDTAYNEQFF
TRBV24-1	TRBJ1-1	CATRDRGLMNTEAFF
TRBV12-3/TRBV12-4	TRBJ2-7	CASTLGGTAHEQYF
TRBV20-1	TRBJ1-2	CSATRQGRPSNGYTF
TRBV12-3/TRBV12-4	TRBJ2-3	CASSFPQGTDTQYF
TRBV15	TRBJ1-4	CATSIGQGRNEKLFF
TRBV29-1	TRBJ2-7	CSVEVGSGVYEQYF
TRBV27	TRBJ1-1	CASSLGRGSAEAFF
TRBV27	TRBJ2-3	CASSFWLAGVDTQYF
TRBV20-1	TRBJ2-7	CSARFPLRYEQYF
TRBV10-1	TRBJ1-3	CASSNTDSGNTIYF
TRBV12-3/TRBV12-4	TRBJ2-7	CASSEKGLPGDEQYF
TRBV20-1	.	CSAQSDRSTYNEQYF
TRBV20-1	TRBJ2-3	CSASTQREAIDTQYF
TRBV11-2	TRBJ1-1	CASSLVSYTEAFF
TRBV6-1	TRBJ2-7	CASSQDGGYEQYF
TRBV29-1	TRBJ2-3	CSVEWGQGTDTQYF
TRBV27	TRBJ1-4	CASSLSWGAGEKLFF
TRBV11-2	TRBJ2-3	CASSYRAGTDADTQYF
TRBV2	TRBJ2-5	CARQGLAGQETQYF
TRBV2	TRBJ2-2	CASRYSGRGFGTGELFF
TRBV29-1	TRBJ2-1	CSSPAGNEQFF
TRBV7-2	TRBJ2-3	CASSSYQGVSTDTQYF
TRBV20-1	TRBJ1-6	CSARNGNNSPLHF
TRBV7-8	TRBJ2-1	CASSLRRDYNEQFF
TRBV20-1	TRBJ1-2	CSAPTETGLAYGYTF
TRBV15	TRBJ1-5	CATSREDPFNQPQHF
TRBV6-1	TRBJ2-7	CASSGFTGTVSREQYF
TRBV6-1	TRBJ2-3	CASSRDDRTDTQYF
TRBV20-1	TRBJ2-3	CSAGWGTLAAGNTQYF
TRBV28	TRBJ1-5	CASSPRPLQPQHF
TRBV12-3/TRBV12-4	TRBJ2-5	CASRPGTAKTQYF
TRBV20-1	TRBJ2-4	CSARDLGDRAKNIQYF
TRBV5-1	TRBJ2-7	CASSLDRDHEQYF
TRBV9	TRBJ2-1	CASSMDTYNEQFF
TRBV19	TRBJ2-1	CASSSRTGFSNEQFF
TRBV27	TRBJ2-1	CASSLFGPYNEQFF
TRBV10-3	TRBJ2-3	CAINPQGFNYADTQYF
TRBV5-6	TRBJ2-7	CASSNRDGYYEQYF
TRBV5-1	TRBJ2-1	CASSPDNAGGRYGREFF
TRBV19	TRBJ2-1	CASSMFWDNEQFF
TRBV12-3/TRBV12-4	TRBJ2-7	CASSPVGGFYEQYF
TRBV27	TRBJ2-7	CASSSATTLTYEQYF
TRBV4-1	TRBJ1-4	CATRAPGGEKLFF
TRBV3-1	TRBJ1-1	CASRRGSGQGKTEAFF
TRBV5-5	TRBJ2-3	CASSFTGQGAGDTQYF